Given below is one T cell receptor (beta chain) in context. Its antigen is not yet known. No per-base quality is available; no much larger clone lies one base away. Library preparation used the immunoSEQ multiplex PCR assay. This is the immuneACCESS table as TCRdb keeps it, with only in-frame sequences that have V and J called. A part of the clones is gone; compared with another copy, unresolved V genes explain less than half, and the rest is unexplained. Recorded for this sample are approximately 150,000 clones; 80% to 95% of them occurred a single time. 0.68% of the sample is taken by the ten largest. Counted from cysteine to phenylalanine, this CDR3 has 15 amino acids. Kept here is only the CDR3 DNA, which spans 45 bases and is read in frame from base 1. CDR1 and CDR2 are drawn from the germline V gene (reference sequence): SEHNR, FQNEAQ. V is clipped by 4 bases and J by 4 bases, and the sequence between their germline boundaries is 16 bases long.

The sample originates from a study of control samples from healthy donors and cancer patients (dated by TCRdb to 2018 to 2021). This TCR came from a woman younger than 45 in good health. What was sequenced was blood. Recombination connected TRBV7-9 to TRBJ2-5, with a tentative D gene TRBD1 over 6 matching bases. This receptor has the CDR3 CASSSDTGMVETQYF. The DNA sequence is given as TGTGCCAGCAGCTCAGACACAGGGATGGTAGAGACCCAGTACTTC.